This T cell receptor (beta chain) was identified in a study of cytomegalovirus exposure and HLA in healthy donors. The germline gives CDR1 SGHTA, CDR2 FQGNSA. The CDR3 has 15 amino acids. Trimming shortened V by 7 bases and J by 7 bases, and 20 bases separated the two germline ends. Use of 60 Vbeta and 13 Jbeta primers characterized the PCR. The assay was immunoSEQ multiplex PCR, and TCRdb's table has in-frame clones only and misses some. The sample table sets out about 53,000 clones. The chain uses TRBV7-2 and TRBJ1-5; weak D call: TRBD1 (6 bases). The sequence was collected from a young man in good health and CMV-seropositive. Sequencing used PBMCs. The CDR3 reads CASTLSTGFQQPQHF. The CDR3 region has the DNA TGTGCCAGCACCCTCTCCACAGGGTTCCAGCAGCCCCAGCATTTT.